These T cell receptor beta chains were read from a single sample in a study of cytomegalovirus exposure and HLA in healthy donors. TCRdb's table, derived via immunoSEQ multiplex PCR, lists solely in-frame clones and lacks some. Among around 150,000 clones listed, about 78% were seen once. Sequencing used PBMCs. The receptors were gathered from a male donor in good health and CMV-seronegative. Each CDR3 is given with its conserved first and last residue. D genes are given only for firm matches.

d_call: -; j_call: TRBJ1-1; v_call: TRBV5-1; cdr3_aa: CASRGGETEAFF
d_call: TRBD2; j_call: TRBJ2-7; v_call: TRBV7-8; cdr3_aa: CASSRASGEYYEQYF
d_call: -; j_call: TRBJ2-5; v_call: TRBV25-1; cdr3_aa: CASSERYQETQYF
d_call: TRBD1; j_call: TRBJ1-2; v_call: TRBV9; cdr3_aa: CASSVGTGTGKGYTF
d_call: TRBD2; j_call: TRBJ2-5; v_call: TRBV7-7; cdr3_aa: CASSLVVAGGQETQYF
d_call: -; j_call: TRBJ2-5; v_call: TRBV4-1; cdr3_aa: CASSQGQRTQETQYF
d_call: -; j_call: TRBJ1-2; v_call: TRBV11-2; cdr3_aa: CASSPYLRANYGYTF
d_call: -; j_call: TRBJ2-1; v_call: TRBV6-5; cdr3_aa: CASSLRESSYNEQFF
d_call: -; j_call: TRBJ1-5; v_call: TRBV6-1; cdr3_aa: CASSEAVGFGTKTF
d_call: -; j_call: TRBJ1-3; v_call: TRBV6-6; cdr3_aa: CASTQNRADSGNTIYF
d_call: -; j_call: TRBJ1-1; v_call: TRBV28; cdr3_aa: CASRMRMGGKNTEAFF
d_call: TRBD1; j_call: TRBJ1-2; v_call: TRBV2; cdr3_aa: CSSSRQGQGDYGYTF
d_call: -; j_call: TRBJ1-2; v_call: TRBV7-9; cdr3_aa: CASSLDNPNYGYTF
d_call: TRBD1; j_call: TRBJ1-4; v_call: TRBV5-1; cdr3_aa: CASSLDGPGTGGAKLFF
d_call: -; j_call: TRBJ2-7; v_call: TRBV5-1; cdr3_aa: CASSFWATREQYF
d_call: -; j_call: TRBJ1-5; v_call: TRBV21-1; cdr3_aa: CASSWGHRYWDSNQPQHF
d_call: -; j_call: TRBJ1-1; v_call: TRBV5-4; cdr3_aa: CASSLVPVMNTEAFF
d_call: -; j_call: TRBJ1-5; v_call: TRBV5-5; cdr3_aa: CASSLVVADNQPQHF
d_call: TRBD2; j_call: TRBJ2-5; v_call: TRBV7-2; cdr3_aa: CASSISGAQETQYF
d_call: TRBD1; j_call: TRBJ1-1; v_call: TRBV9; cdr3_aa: CASSVGQEGTAFF
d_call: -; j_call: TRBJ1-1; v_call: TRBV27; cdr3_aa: CASSPRDPMNTEAFF
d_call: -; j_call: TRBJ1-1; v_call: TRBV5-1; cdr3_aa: CASSLRHPPEAFF
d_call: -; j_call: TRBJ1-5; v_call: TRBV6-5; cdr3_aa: CASSTSSNQPQHF
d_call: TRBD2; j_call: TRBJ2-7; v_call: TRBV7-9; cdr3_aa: CASSPTSGLSYEQYF
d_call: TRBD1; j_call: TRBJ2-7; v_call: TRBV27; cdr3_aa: CASGSISGTGSYEQYF
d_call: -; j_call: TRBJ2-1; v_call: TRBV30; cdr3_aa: CAWSWRGLNEQFF
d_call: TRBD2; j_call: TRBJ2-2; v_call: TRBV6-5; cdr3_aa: CASSRREGRTGELFF
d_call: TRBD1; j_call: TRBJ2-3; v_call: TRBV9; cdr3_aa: CASSGPGTEVTDTQYF
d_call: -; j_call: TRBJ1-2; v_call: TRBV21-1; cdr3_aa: CASSKLPGQGALYYGYTF
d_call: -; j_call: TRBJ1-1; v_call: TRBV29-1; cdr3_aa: CSVKPGQMNTEAFF
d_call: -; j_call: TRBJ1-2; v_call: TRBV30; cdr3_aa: CAWSTGGGLSYCTF
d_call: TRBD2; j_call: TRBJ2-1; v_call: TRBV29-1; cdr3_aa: CSVAITGTEKGLAGGPGQFF
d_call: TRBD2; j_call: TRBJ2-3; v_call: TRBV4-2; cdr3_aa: CASSQDRLAGGFTSTDTQYF
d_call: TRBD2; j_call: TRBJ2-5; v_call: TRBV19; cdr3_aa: CASSIGEGSQETQYF
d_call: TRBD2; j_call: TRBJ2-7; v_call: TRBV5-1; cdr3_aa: CASSSSAGGYEQYF
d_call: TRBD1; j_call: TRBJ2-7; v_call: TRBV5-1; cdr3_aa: CASSLGGTGGILFRLQYF
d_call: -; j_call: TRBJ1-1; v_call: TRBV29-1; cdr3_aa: CSVDRARTEAFF
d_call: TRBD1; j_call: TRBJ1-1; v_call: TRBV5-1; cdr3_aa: CASSLAGQGEAFF
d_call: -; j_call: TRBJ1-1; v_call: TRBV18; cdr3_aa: CASSPTGNTEAFF
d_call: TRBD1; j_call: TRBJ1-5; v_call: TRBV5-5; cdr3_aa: CASSPGTDNQPQHF
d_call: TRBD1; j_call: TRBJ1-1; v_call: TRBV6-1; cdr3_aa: CASGATGLGTEAFF
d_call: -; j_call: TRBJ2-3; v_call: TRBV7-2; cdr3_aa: CASSLIPRLTDTQYF
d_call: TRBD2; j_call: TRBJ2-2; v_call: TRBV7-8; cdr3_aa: CASSMGLAGYTGELFF
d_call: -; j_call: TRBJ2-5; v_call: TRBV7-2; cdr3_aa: CASSSNHYKGKADGETQYF
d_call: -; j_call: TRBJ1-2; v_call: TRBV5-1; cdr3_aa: CASSLIGMGYGYTF
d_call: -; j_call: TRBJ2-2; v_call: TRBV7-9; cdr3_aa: CASSYRDLNTGELFF
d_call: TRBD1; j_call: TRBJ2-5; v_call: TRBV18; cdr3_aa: CASSPEDRGHRETQYF
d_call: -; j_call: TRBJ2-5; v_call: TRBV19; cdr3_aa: CASSPAAGSVKTQYF
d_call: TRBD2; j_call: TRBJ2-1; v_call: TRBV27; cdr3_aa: CASSSGGGSSYNEQFF
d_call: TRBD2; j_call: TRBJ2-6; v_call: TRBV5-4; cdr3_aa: CASQLAGGNSGANVLTF
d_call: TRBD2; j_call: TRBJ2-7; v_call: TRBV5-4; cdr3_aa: CASSFGLAGNSYEQYF